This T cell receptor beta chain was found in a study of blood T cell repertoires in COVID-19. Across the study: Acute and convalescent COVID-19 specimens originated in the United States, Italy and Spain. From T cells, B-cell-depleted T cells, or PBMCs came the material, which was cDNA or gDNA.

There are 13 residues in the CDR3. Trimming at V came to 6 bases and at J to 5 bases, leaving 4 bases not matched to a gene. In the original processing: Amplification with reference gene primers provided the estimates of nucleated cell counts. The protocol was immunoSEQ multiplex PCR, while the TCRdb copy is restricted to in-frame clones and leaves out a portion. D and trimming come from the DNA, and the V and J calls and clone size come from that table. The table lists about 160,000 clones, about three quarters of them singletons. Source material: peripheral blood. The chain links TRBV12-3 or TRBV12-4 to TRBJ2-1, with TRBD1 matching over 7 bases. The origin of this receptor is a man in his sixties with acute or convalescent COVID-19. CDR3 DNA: TGTGCCAGCAGAAGGGGGCAAAACAATGAGCAGTTCTTC. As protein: CASRRGQNNEQFF.